This is a list of T cell receptor beta chains from one sample in a study of cytomegalovirus exposure and HLA in healthy donors. The method was immunoSEQ multiplex PCR; TCRdb's version includes in-frame clones alone and lacks a portion of them. There are about 160,000 clones in the sample; 80% occur only once, and 1% lies in the top ten. Sequenced material: PBMCs. These receptors all come from a woman between 45 and 65 years old in good health and CMV-seropositive. The CDR3 runs from the conserved cysteine through the conserved F or W. A D gene is named only where the DNA matches it firmly. Clone size is shown for a subset of rows, as once, few, many or a class of expanded clone.

V gene,D gene,clone size,J gene,CDR3 protein,CDR3 DNA
TRBV7-9,-,-,TRBJ1-1,CSSSYRETTEAFF,TGTTCCAGCAGCTACAGGGAAACGACTGAAGCTTTCTTT
TRBV5-4,-,-,TRBJ2-5,CASTTPNQETQYF,TGTGCCAGCACCACCCCTAACCAAGAGACCCAGTACTTC
TRBV5-5,-,-,TRBJ1-3,CASKIGSYSGNTIYF,TGTGCCAGCAAGATCGGGAGCTACTCTGGAAACACCATATATTTT
TRBV28,TRBD2,-,TRBJ2-3,CASLLGAAASGGAISDTQYF,TGTGCCAGCCTTCTCGGGGCGGCGGCTAGCGGGGGGGCCATTTCAGATACGCAGTATTTT
TRBV28,TRBD1,-,TRBJ2-4,CASSLDRALKNIQYF,TGTGCCAGCAGTTTGGACAGGGCCCTCAAAAACATTCAGTACTTC
TRBV27,TRBD1,-,TRBJ2-7,CASGPRGIYEQYF,TGTGCCAGCGGTCCCAGGGGGATCTACGAGCAGTACTTC
TRBV7-2,-,-,TRBJ2-1,CASSLDRQGGEQFF,TGTGCCAGCAGCTTAGATCGTCAGGGGGGAGAGCAGTTCTTC
TRBV4-1,TRBD1,-,TRBJ2-1,CASTAPDRDNEQFF,TGCGCCAGCACGGCGCCGGACAGGGACAATGAGCAGTTCTTC
TRBV28,TRBD1,-,TRBJ2-1,CASRGQLSSYNEQFF,TGTGCCAGCAGGGGACAGCTCAGCTCCTACAATGAGCAGTTCTTC
TRBV5-1,-,-,TRBJ2-6,CASSRGGGAPGANVLTF,TGCGCCAGCAGCCGCGGTGGGGGCGCCCCTGGGGCCAACGTCCTGACTTTC
TRBV2,-,-,TRBJ1-5,CASSEEDNNQPQHF,TGTGCCAGCAGTGAAGAGGACAACAATCAGCCCCAGCATTTT
TRBV7-7,-,-,TRBJ1-3,CASSLGAGAGNTIYF,TGTGCTAGCAGCTTAGGGGCAGGGGCCGGAAACACCATATATTTT
TRBV10-3,-,few,TRBJ1-1,CAISGDGGIDEAFF,TGTGCCATCAGTGGGGACGGGGGAATAGATGAAGCTTTCTTT
TRBV28,-,-,TRBJ1-2,CASSNTVNYGYTF,TGTGCCAGCAGTAACACAGTAAACTATGGCTACACCTTC
TRBV19,-,once,TRBJ1-5,CASSMGRGGQPQHF,TGTGCCAGTAGTATGGGTAGGGGTGGCCAGCCCCAGCATTTT
TRBV7-9,TRBD2,-,TRBJ2-4,CASSLSSGVAKNIQYF,TGTGCCAGCAGCTTATCTAGCGGAGTAGCCAAAAACATTCAGTACTTC
TRBV15,-,-,TRBJ2-7,CATSTLVERFSSYEQYF,TGTGCCACCAGCACCCTGGTGGAGCGATTTAGCTCCTACGAGCAGTACTTC
TRBV7-8,-,-,TRBJ1-3,CASSLESRSGNTIYF,TGTGCCAGCAGCTTAGAGAGCCGCTCTGGAAACACCATATATTTT
TRBV13,-,-,TRBJ1-1,CASSLGLQSEAFF,TGTGCCAGCAGCTTGGGACTTCAATCTGAAGCTTTCTTT
TRBV5-6,-,-,TRBJ1-2,CASSRGGLYGYTF,TGTGCCAGCAGCAGGGGGGGCCTATATGGCTACACCTTC
TRBV6-1,TRBD1,once,TRBJ1-2,CASNSPGQGLYGYTF,TGTGCCAGCAACTCACCGGGACAGGGGCTCTATGGCTACACCTTC
TRBV28,-,-,TRBJ2-1,CASRVGGSNNEQFF,TGTGCCAGCAGGGTGGGAGGTAGTAACAATGAGCAGTTCTTC
TRBV11-2,-,-,TRBJ1-5,CASSLKGDQPQHF,TGTGCCAGCAGCTTAAAGGGGGATCAGCCCCAGCATTTT
TRBV14,-,-,TRBJ2-5,CASSQDLGVRAQYF,TGTGCCAGCAGCCAAGATTTGGGTGTCCGGGCCCAGTACTTC
TRBV9,-,-,TRBJ1-1,CASSVGVGTAGFF,-
TRBV14,-,-,TRBJ2-1,CASSRSGTRVNEQFF,TGTGCCAGCAGCCGTTCCGGGACAAGGGTCAATGAGCAGTTCTTC
TRBV23-1,TRBD1,-,TRBJ2-7,CASPNRDRSYEQYF,TGCGCCAGCCCTAACCGGGACAGATCCTACGAGCAGTACTTC
TRBV5-1,TRBD1,-,TRBJ1-1,CASSLLAGGNSAEAFF,TGCGCCAGCAGCTTGTTGGCAGGGGGAAATAGCGCTGAAGCTTTCTTT
TRBV6-1,-,few,TRBJ1-1,CASSEQGLGGTEAFF,TGTGCCAGCAGTGAGCAGGGGCTAGGGGGTACTGAAGCTTTCTTT
TRBV5-1,-,-,TRBJ2-7,CASSFRAEPGVEQYF,TGCGCCAGCAGCTTCAGGGCCGAACCTGGGGTCGAGCAGTACTTC
TRBV14,-,once,TRBJ1-4,CASSPSLNEKLFF,TGTGCCAGCAGCCCGAGTCTTAATGAAAAACTGTTTTTT
TRBV28,-,-,TRBJ1-4,CASSPETKQGIGEKLFF,TGTGCCAGCAGTCCAGAAACGAAACAGGGAATTGGGGAAAAACTGTTTTTT
TRBV28,-,-,TRBJ1-2,CASNRGRVDGYTF,TGTGCCAGCAACCGTGGGAGGGTAGATGGCTACACCTTC
TRBV6-6,-,-,TRBJ1-1,CASSYPTAPNTEAFF,TGTGCCAGCAGTTACCCGACAGCCCCGAACACTGAAGCTTTCTTT
TRBV7-9,-,-,TRBJ1-6,CSSRETGSYNSPLHF,TGTTCCAGCAGGGAGACAGGATCCTATAATTCACCCCTCCACTTT
TRBV14,-,once,TRBJ2-7,CASSEVSAGRYEQYF,TGTGCCAGCAGCGAAGTGAGTGCAGGGCGGTACGAGCAGTACTTC
TRBV7-2,-,-,TRBJ1-1,CASSLMARKEAFF,TGTGCCAGCAGCTTAATGGCGAGGAAAGAAGCTTTCTTT
TRBV9,-,-,TRBJ1-1,CASSVQGIPNTEAFF,TGTGCCAGCAGCGTACAGGGGATACCCAACACTGAAGCTTTCTTT
TRBV6-8,-,-,TRBJ2-2,CANRASSRVGGANTGELFF,TGTGCCAATCGTGCCAGTTCTAGGGTTGGGGGCGCGAACACCGGGGAGCTGTTTTTT
TRBV2,TRBD1,-,TRBJ1-1,CASRGGIGTGAFEAFF,TGTGCCAGCAGGGGAGGGATCGGGACAGGGGCTTTTGAAGCTTTCTTT
TRBV19,TRBD1,-,TRBJ1-6,CASRETGQENSPLHF,TGTGCCAGTAGGGAAACGGGACAGGAGAATTCACCCCTCCACTTT
TRBV7-8,-,-,TRBJ2-2,CASSFSTGPNTGELFF,TGTGCCAGCAGCTTTAGTACAGGGCCTAACACCGGGGAGCTGTTTTTT
TRBV5-1,-,once,TRBJ2-6,CASKEGSGANVLTF,TGCGCCAGCAAAGAGGGCTCTGGGGCCAACGTCCTGACTTTC
TRBV7-9,-,-,TRBJ1-3,CASSLRSGGGNTIYF,TGTGCCAGCAGCTTACGTTCAGGTGGTGGAAACACCATATATTTT
TRBV19,TRBD1,-,TRBJ1-2,CASSIDRTGGRGYTF,TGTGCCAGTAGTATAGATCGAACAGGGGGCAGAGGCTACACCTTC
TRBV6-5,-,-,TRBJ2-5,CASRKSRTRETQYF,TGTGCCAGCCGCAAATCCCGCACCAGGGAGACCCAGTACTTC